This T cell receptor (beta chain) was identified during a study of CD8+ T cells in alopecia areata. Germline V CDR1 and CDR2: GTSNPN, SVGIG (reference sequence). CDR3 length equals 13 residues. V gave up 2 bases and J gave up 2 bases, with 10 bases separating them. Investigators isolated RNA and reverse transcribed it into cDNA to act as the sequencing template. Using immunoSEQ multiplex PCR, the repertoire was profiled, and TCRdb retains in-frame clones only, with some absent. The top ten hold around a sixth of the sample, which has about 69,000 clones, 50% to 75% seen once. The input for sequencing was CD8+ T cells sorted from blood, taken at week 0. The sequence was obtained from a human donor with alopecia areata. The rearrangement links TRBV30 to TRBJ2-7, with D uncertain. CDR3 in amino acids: CAWSYGPAYEQYF. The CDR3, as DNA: TGTGCCTGGAGTTATGGGCCGGCCTACGAGCAGTACTTC.